This T cell receptor beta chain emerged from a study of blood T cell repertoires in COVID-19. Adults between about 18 and 89 years of age took part from 20 to 25 US areas. V lost 1 base, J lost 1 base, and 1 base stayed unmatched. Per the germline V gene, CDR1 is SGHVS and CDR2 is FNYEAQ. The CDR3 has 15 residues. Here immunoSEQ multiplex PCR was the method, and the copy in TCRdb shows in-frame clones only, minus some. The sample lists about 150,000 clones; about 86% were seen once. The receptor was derived from a man over 45 who had recovered from COVID-19. Sequences were obtained from PBMCs or T cells enriched from blood (not recorded which). The V and J genes are TRBV7-6 and TRBJ2-7, with 10 bases fitting TRBD1. This CDR3 reads CASSLGTGGSYEQYF. The CDR3 bases are TGTGCCAGCAGCTTAGGGACAGGGGGGTCCTACGAGCAGTACTTC.